The present entry profiles one TCR beta chain with its context. Its specificity is not known. This entry belongs to a study of T-cell memory formation after mild COVID-19. Study findings and constraints: Pre-infection memory carried some responding clones, suggesting that cross-reactive memory joined.

5'RACE primed at constant segments yielded TCR alpha and TCR beta cDNA libraries bearing sample barcodes and UMIs. One entry per CDR3 protein, called by TCRdb with MiXCR from the 5' RACE reads. The sample has fewer than 550,000 distinct CDR3 sequences; 15% to 20% are singletons. The V end lost 0 bases, the J end lost 6 bases, and 6 bases lay between the germline ends. Per the germline V gene, CDR1 is KGHSH and CDR2 is LQKENI. This CDR3 contains 13 residues. The specimen was PBMCs or a T cell subset sorted from them (not recorded which). The rearrangement uses TRBV18 and TRBJ1-5, with D unresolved. This clonotype was sampled from an adult woman who had mild COVID-19 (a few samples of this study predate the infection). Cell type and time point are not known. The CDR3 sequence is CASSPPGVQPQHF. The CDR3 DNA follows: TGTGCCAGCTCACCACCTGGAGTTCAGCCCCAGCATTTT.